Listed below are T cell receptor beta chains from one sample, sequenced in a study of cytomegalovirus exposure and HLA in healthy donors. Profiled with immunoSEQ multiplex PCR; TCRdb holds only in-frame clones, not every one. The data hold over 200,000 clones, with 70% to 80% observed a single time. Sequences were obtained from PBMCs. Every receptor here comes from a male donor in good health and CMV-seronegative. Each CDR3 is given with its conserved first and last residue. Clone size is not always given. Where it is, it says once, few, many or a class for expanded clones.

len: 16; abundance: few; j_gene: TRBJ2-5; v_gene: TRBV7-9; CDR3aa: CSSSFPGLAGEETQYF
len: 15; abundance: few; j_gene: TRBJ2-7; v_gene: TRBV5-1; CDR3aa: CASRGMAGGVYEQYF
len: 13; abundance: NA; j_gene: TRBJ2-7; v_gene: TRBV10-1; CDR3aa: CASSEGNSYEQYF
len: 16; abundance: NA; j_gene: TRBJ1-1; v_gene: TRBV4-1; CDR3aa: CASSQRTGTMNTEAFF
len: 15; abundance: NA; j_gene: TRBJ2-1; v_gene: TRBV7-2; CDR3aa: CASSLRGQPVHEQFF
len: 13; abundance: NA; j_gene: TRBJ2-7; v_gene: TRBV7-9; CDR3aa: CASRPPSAVEQYF
len: 15; abundance: NA; j_gene: TRBJ2-2; v_gene: TRBV5-1; CDR3aa: CASSIGTVNTGELFF
len: 12; abundance: NA; j_gene: TRBJ2-7; v_gene: TRBV7-6; CDR3aa: CASSRTGYEQYF
len: 14; abundance: once; j_gene: TRBJ2-7; v_gene: TRBV10-3; CDR3aa: CATRGSGQFYEQYF
len: 16; abundance: NA; j_gene: TRBJ2-1; v_gene: TRBV13; CDR3aa: CASSFRGLAANNEQFF
len: 17; abundance: NA; j_gene: TRBJ1-2; v_gene: TRBV27; CDR3aa: CASSLSWGRILKDGYTF
len: 16; abundance: NA; j_gene: TRBJ2-3; v_gene: TRBV6-6; CDR3aa: CASSYTSGSYKDTQYF
len: 12; abundance: NA; j_gene: TRBJ2-7; v_gene: TRBV13; CDR3aa: CASSPPAGEQYF
len: 15; abundance: NA; j_gene: TRBJ2-7; v_gene: TRBV7-9; CDR3aa: CASSLVVGDIGVQYF
len: 15; abundance: NA; j_gene: TRBJ1-2; v_gene: TRBV6-5; CDR3aa: CASSYGQSSNYGYTF
len: 15; abundance: NA; j_gene: TRBJ2-1; v_gene: TRBV15; CDR3aa: CATSREWGRYNEQFF
len: 13; abundance: NA; j_gene: TRBJ2-5; v_gene: TRBV10-3; CDR3aa: CAISETGKETQYF
len: 14; abundance: NA; j_gene: NA; v_gene: TRBV5-1; CDR3aa: CASSYGTETYEQYF
len: 14; abundance: NA; j_gene: TRBJ1-4; v_gene: TRBV28; CDR3aa: CASSDLSFGEKLFF
len: 12; abundance: NA; j_gene: TRBJ1-1; v_gene: TRBV11-2; CDR3aa: CASSANRGEAFF
len: 15; abundance: NA; j_gene: TRBJ2-7; v_gene: TRBV5-6; CDR3aa: CASSLVAGGRYEQYF
len: 17; abundance: NA; j_gene: TRBJ2-7; v_gene: TRBV4-1; CDR3aa: CASSQAYGLLAGAEQYF
len: 12; abundance: NA; j_gene: TRBJ1-2; v_gene: TRBV25-1; CDR3aa: CASSVYRGGYTF
len: 14; abundance: NA; j_gene: TRBJ1-2; v_gene: TRBV6-5; CDR3aa: CASSYSTSGIGYTF
len: 13; abundance: once; j_gene: TRBJ1-6; v_gene: TRBV5-1; CDR3aa: CASAGPGDSPLHF
len: 16; abundance: NA; j_gene: TRBJ1-3; v_gene: TRBV25-1; CDR3aa: CVSSEDRASPGNTIYF
len: 19; abundance: NA; j_gene: TRBJ1-2; v_gene: TRBV19; CDR3aa: CASSLDYRDRGRWDYGYTF
len: 15; abundance: NA; j_gene: TRBJ2-3; v_gene: TRBV28; CDR3aa: CASSFRTGGTDTQYF
len: 15; abundance: once; j_gene: TRBJ1-5; v_gene: TRBV27; CDR3aa: CASSPSAGNNQPQHF
len: 17; abundance: NA; j_gene: TRBJ2-1; v_gene: TRBV12-2; CDR3aa: CASRLARRESSYNEQFF
len: 14; abundance: NA; j_gene: TRBJ2-3; v_gene: TRBV7-2; CDR3aa: CASSLYTSTDTQYF
len: 10; abundance: once; j_gene: TRBJ2-5; v_gene: TRBV30; CDR3aa: CAHGVETQYF
len: 15; abundance: few; j_gene: TRBJ2-2; v_gene: TRBV7-3; CDR3aa: CASSTDDTRPGELFF
len: 14; abundance: NA; j_gene: TRBJ2-2; v_gene: TRBV5-1; CDR3aa: CASSIGEVTGELFF
len: 12; abundance: few; j_gene: TRBJ1-1; v_gene: TRBV19; CDR3aa: CASIQGNTEAFF
len: 15; abundance: NA; j_gene: TRBJ2-5; v_gene: TRBV11-2; CDR3aa: CASSLDQVPRETQYF
len: 14; abundance: NA; j_gene: TRBJ1-1; v_gene: TRBV2; CDR3aa: CASIRTGANTEAFF
len: 15; abundance: NA; j_gene: NA; v_gene: TRBV9; CDR3aa: CASSVTGTVTYEQYF
len: 17; abundance: NA; j_gene: TRBJ2-1; v_gene: TRBV28; CDR3aa: CASSLGASGRNYNEQFF
len: 14; abundance: NA; j_gene: TRBJ2-3; v_gene: TRBV5-1; CDR3aa: CASSLWQSTDTQYF
len: 12; abundance: once; j_gene: TRBJ2-3; v_gene: TRBV30; CDR3aa: CAWRENEDTQYF
len: 12; abundance: NA; j_gene: TRBJ1-2; v_gene: TRBV30; CDR3aa: CAWRRGQVGYTF
len: 15; abundance: NA; j_gene: TRBJ2-7; v_gene: TRBV5-1; CDR3aa: CASSLQGMLAYEQYF
len: 13; abundance: NA; j_gene: TRBJ2-7; v_gene: TRBV6-5; CDR3aa: CASRRAETNEQYF
len: 13; abundance: NA; j_gene: TRBJ2-7; v_gene: TRBV6-6; CDR3aa: CASSRQENYEQYF
len: 13; abundance: NA; j_gene: TRBJ1-5; v_gene: TRBV29-1; CDR3aa: CSVHQGLNQPQHF